This entry describes one T cell receptor beta chain. Its target antigen remains unknown. Base qualities were left out, and no much larger clone turns up one base away. The source of the sample is a study of control samples from healthy donors and cancer patients (dated by TCRdb to the early 2020s). Ends trimmed: V by 3 bases, J by 7 bases; bases unmatched to a gene: 1. The CDR3 spans 13 residues, from the cysteine through the phenylalanine. Left in the record is the CDR3 DNA by itself, 39 bases read in frame from the first base. CDR1 and CDR2 (KGHSH, LQKENI) derive from the germline V gene. Library preparation employed the immunoSEQ multiplex PCR assay. The clones in this table, taken by TCRdb from immuneACCESS, are in-frame only. Not every clone is retained; where verified, under half of the shortfall comes from an unresolved V gene, and the cause of the rest is unknown. Recorded for this sample are 150,000 to 200,000 clones; 80% to 90% of them occurred a single time. The ten largest make up around 11% of the sample.

Rearrangement joined TRBV18 to TRBJ2-2, with TRBD1 matching 8 junction bases. The sequence was collected from a man aged 25 to 40 in good health. Input material: blood. The CDR3 protein sequence reads: CASSPGTGGELFF. The sequenced DNA: TGTGCCAGCTCACCTGGGACAGGCGGGGAGCTGTTTTTT.